The 28 T cell receptor beta chains below come from one sample, sequenced in a study of T cells after yellow fever vaccination. TCRdb itself ran the 5' RACE reads through MiXCR, one entry per CDR3 protein. The repertoire consists of hundreds of thousands of distinct CDR3 sequences, with 21% occurring once and the leading ten covering about 15%. Sample: PBMCs, taken around 3 weeks after the first yellow fever vaccination. The receptor set was obtained from a man aged 18 to 30 who received the YFV17D yellow fever vaccine.

The rearrangement uses TRBV7-8 and TRBJ2-1; 14 bases map to TRBD2. CDR1 and CDR2 (germline): SGHVS, FQNEAQ. The CDR3 has 16 amino acids. V gave up 5 bases and J gave up 9 bases; unmatched junction bases: 9. The CDR3 sequence is CASSPQGLAGEAEQFF. For the CDR3, the DNA is TGTGCCAGCAGCCCTCAGGGACTAGCGGGGGAGGCTGAGCAGTTCTTC.

This clonotype has a handful of counts. J is TRBJ2-1 and V is TRBV6-2 or TRBV6-3; D is uncertain. This CDR3 region has 12 residues. The V gene lost 4 bases and the J gene lost 3 bases, with 4 bases spanning the gap. Per germline, CDR1 MNHEY and CDR2 SVGEGT. CDR3 coding DNA: TGTGCCAGCAGTTGGCGCTACAATGAGCAGTTCTTC. This sequence encodes CASSWRYNEQFF.

The table lists this clonotype with a few counts. CDR3 DNA: TGTGCCAGCAGGATAGCGGGGGGGCCGACAGATACGCAGTATTTT. It yields the protein CASRIAGGPTDTQYF. V usage is TRBV28 and J usage is TRBJ2-3; 11 nucleotides agree with TRBD2. Per germline, CDR1 MDHEN and CDR2 SYDVKM. The ends lost 6 bases at V and 3 bases at J; junction bases unmatched: 5. The CDR3 covers 15 residues.

The table lists this clonotype with a few counts. The V call is TRBV4-2, the J call TRBJ2-1, with TRBD2 as a possible D gene (7 bases). The CDR3 consists of 18 residues. V lost 0 bases, J lost 4 bases, and 19 bases lay in between. The V gene's germline CDR1 is LGHNA and CDR2 YNFKEQ. The CDR3 nucleotides are TGTGCCAGCAGCCAAGAAGGGAAGGCGGGGGCTGGATACAATGAGCAGTTCTTC. Its protein product is CASSQEGKAGAGYNEQFF.

The rearrangement links TRBV27 to TRBJ2-7, with D possibly called TRBD1 or TRBD2 (6 bases each). Germline V lookup: CDR1 MNHEY, CDR2 SMNVEV (reference sequence). This CDR3 region has 12 residues. The V end was cut by 4 bases, the J end by 11 bases, with 15 bases between. CDR3 protein: CASSSLGGREYF. For the CDR3, the DNA is TGTGCCAGCAGTTCCCTTGGGGGGCGCGAGTACTTC.

The gene calls are TRBV29-1 and TRBJ2-7; D assignment may be TRBD1 or TRBD2 (5 bases each). Germline V gene data show CDR1 as SQVTM and CDR2 as ANQGSEA. CDR3 length equals 11 residues. V was trimmed by 6 bases and J by 3 bases, leaving 9 bases between them. For the CDR3, the DNA is TGCAGCGTGAGGGACGGCTACGAGCAGTACGTC. The encoded protein is CSVRDGYEQYV.

The chain's CDR3 is CASSPALDEQFF. The CDR3 DNA reads as TGTGCCAGCTCACCGGCCCTAGATGAGCAGTTCTTC. The V call is TRBV18, the J call TRBJ2-1, with D unresolved. The CDR3 has 12 amino acids. The germline V gene has CDR1 KGHSH and CDR2 LQKENI. V dropped 3 bases and J dropped 8 bases, with 8 bases sitting between them.

This clonotype appeared many times. The chain carries TRBV4-1 and TRBJ1-2, with 8 bases matching TRBD1. Unmatched junction bases numbered 6, after V lost 4 bases and J lost 8 bases. CDR3 length: 13 amino acids. CDR1 and CDR2 from the germline V gene are MGHRA and YSYEKL. The CDR3 bases are TGCGCCAGCAGCCGCGACAGGGGTGACGGCTACACCTTC. Amino acid sequence: CASSRDRGDGYTF.

The chain couples TRBV10-3 to TRBJ1-2, with D possibly TRBD1 on 6 matching bases. The CDR3 is 16 amino acids. Germline assignment: CDR1 ENHRY and CDR2 SYGVKD. Trimming took off 4 bases at V and 0 bases at J, with 15 bases between the two ends. The CDR3 DNA follows: TGTGCCATCAGTGGGACCCGGGACACTTCTAACTATGGCTACACCTTC. As protein: CAISGTRDTSNYGYTF.

This clonotype turned up a few times. The chain uses TRBV7-6 and TRBJ2-1, with D possibly called TRBD1 or TRBD2 (6 bases each). From germline, CDR1 is SGHVS and CDR2 FNYEAQ. V gave up 6 bases and J gave up 6 bases, with 12 bases separating them. This CDR3 has 13 residues. The CDR3 DNA reads as TGTGCCAGCAGATTGAAGGGGGGCAATGAGCAGTTCTTC. It translates to CASRLKGGNEQFF.

V is TRBV7-8 and J is TRBJ2-1, with D possibly matching TRBD2 (6 bases). Germline CDR1 SGHVS, CDR2 FQNEAQ. The CDR3 sequence is 17 residues long. Trimming removed 2 bases from V and 4 bases from J, with 18 bases in between. CDR3 nucleotide sequence: TGTGCCAGCAGCTTAAGTATCGGGGAGGTCCTTTACAATGAGCAGTTCTTC. It encodes CASSLSIGEVLYNEQFF. The complete variable domain, with remaining parts taken from reference TRBV7-8 and TRBJ2-1, reads GAGVSQSPRYKVAKRGQDVALRCDPISGHVSLFWYQQALGQGPEFLTYFQNEAQLDKSGLPSDRFFAERPEGSVSTLKIQRTQQEDSAVYLCASSLSIGEVLYNEQFFGPGTRLTVL.

This clonotype was counted only a few times. The rearrangement joins TRBV6-2 or TRBV6-3 to TRBJ2-7, with D maybe TRBD1 (5 bases). Germline values: CDR1 MNHEY, CDR2 SVGEGT. V shed 2 bases and J shed 0 bases, with 11 bases lying between them. The CDR3 totals 15 residues. The CDR3 is CASSYGHVNSYEQYV. DNA of the CDR3: TGTGCCAGCAGTTACGGACACGTCAACTCCTACGAGCAGTACGTC.

The chain couples TRBV18 to TRBJ1-1; the D gene is possibly TRBD1 (5 bases). V lost 3 bases and J 2 bases, leaving 10 bases between the germline ends. Germline CDR1 is KGHSH and CDR2 is LQKENI. This CDR3 comprises 14 residues. CDR3 residues: CASSPSTVNTEAFF. The DNA for the CDR3 is TGTGCCAGCTCACCCTCGACAGTAAACACTGAAGCTTTCTTT.

The rearrangement uses TRBV7-9 and TRBJ1-2; D not resolved. Trimming took off 5 bases at V and 7 bases at J, with 17 bases between the two ends. The CDR3 sequence is 14 residues long. Germline V gene lookup returns CDR1 SEHNR and CDR2 FQNEAQ (reference sequence). DNA for the CDR3: TGTGCCAGCAGCCCGCGGGAGTTCAGAGTTGGCTACACCTTC. This encodes CASSPREFRVGYTF.

The V gene is TRBV24-1, the J gene TRBJ2-3; D gene uncertain. The CDR3 spans 16 residues. With 2 bases removed from V and 2 bases from J, the gap between germline ends came to 13 bases. Germline V gene data show CDR1 as KGHDR and CDR2 as SFDVKD. The CDR3 DNA is TGTGCCACCAGTGATTCTAGGACGGGTACCACAGATACGCAGTATTTT. It encodes CATSDSRTGTTDTQYF.

Only a few counts were recorded for this clonotype. This chain joins TRBV3-1 and TRBJ1-5; D is possibly TRBD1 (5 bases). The CDR3 runs 17 residues. The V gene's germline CDR1 is LGHDT and CDR2 YNNKEL (reference sequence). The V gene lost 1 base and the J gene lost 7 bases, with 20 bases spanning the gap. The CDR3 sequence is CASSQGYGGASTQPQHF. The DNA of the CDR3 is TGTGCCAGCAGCCAAGGATATGGCGGGGCCTCAACCCAGCCCCAGCATTTT.

A few counts support this clonotype. The V call is TRBV9, the J call TRBJ2-5; no clear D gene. Trimming left V 3 bases short and J 5 bases short, with 8 bases between. Germline CDR1 and CDR2: SGDLS and YYNGEE. The CDR3 sequence is 12 residues long. CDR3 residues: CASSGEGETQYF. DNA for the CDR3: TGTGCCAGCAGCGGTGAAGGGGAGACCCAGTACTTC.

This clonotype was observed a few times. The J gene is TRBJ1-6, the V gene TRBV19; tentatively, D is TRBD1 (6 bases). Trimming removed 10 bases from V and 6 bases from J, with 13 bases in between. Germline-derived CDR1 and CDR2 are LNHDA and SQIVND (reference sequence). The CDR3 has 13 amino acids. CDR3 in DNA: TGTGCCACGAACAGGGTTGCTAATTCACCCCTCCACTTT. Translation: CATNRVANSPLHF.

The gene calls are TRBV11-2 and TRBJ1-1, with D possibly TRBD1 on 5 matching bases. This CDR3 contains 16 residues. Germline values: CDR1 SGHAT, CDR2 FQNNGV. V was shortened by 4 bases and J by 0 bases, with 15 bases between the two germline ends. The CDR3 coding sequence is TGTGCCAGCAGCTCCGGGCCGGGGACGATGAACACTGAAGCTTTCTTT. Translation gives CASSSGPGTMNTEAFF.

This chain joins TRBV24-1 and TRBJ2-3; 11 positions match TRBD1. The germline V gene encodes CDR1 KGHDR and CDR2 SFDVKD. V shed 3 bases, J shed 7 bases, and the junction held 5 bases outside the gene matches. The CDR3 loop spans 15 amino acids. CDR3 residues: CATSDPGQGEHTQYF. The CDR3 region has the DNA TGTGCCACCAGTGATCCGGGACAGGGGGAGCATACGCAGTATTTT.

The chain links TRBV7-2 to TRBJ1-1; perhaps TRBD1 as D (6 bases). CDR3 length: 14 residues. CDR1 SGHTA and CDR2 FQGNSA come from the germline V gene. Trimming removed 3 bases at V and 5 bases at J, with 13 bases between. The chain's CDR3 is CASSLALQGTEAFF. CDR3 DNA: TGTGCCAGCAGCTTGGCCCTTCAGGGGACTGAAGCTTTCTTT.

The rearrangement links TRBV9 to TRBJ2-1; 10 bases align to TRBD2. The germline gives CDR1 SGDLS, CDR2 YYNGEE. The V segment lost 3 bases and the J segment 4 bases; nucleotides outside the gene matches: 4. This CDR3 spans 15 amino acids. The CDR3 here is CASSASSGSYNEQFF. The CDR3 DNA is TGTGCCAGCAGCGCTTCTAGCGGGAGTTACAATGAGCAGTTCTTC.

The table lists this clonotype with a few counts. The V gene is TRBV29-1, the J gene TRBJ2-3; D gene ambiguous. The V and J ends lost 6 bases and 1 base respectively, with 11 bases between them. From germline, CDR1 is SQVTM and CDR2 ANQGSEA. This CDR3 spans 13 amino acids. The CDR3 DNA follows: TGCAGCGTAATTCCGAGCGGCACAGATACGCAGTATTTT. Encoded protein: CSVIPSGTDTQYF.

V is TRBV5-1 and J is TRBJ1-4; the match to TRBD1 covers 10 bases. Germline V gene sequence: CDR1 SGHRS, CDR2 YFSETQ. CDR3 length: 16 residues. V dropped 0 bases and J dropped 7; count of bases not matched to a gene: 6. The CDR3 DNA sequence: TGCGCCAGCAGCTTGGCTGGTGGACAGGGGGTTGAAAAACTGTTTTTT. It codes for CASSLAGGQGVEKLFF.

This chain joins TRBV7-9 and TRBJ1-6; D may be TRBD1 (5 bases). Looked up from germline, CDR1 is SEHNR and CDR2 is FQNEAQ (reference sequence). The CDR3 contains 13 residues. Trimming shortened V by 4 bases and J by 9 bases, and 10 bases separated the two germline ends. The CDR3 loop is CASSSPGLSPLHF. The CDR3 DNA follows: TGTGCCAGCAGCTCCCCAGGGCTTTCACCCCTCCACTTT.

This clonotype has just a few counts. V gene TRBV10-3 combines with J gene TRBJ2-3; D not resolved. Trimming removed 2 bases at V and 0 bases at J, with 9 bases between. CDR3 size: 15 residues. CDR1 ENHRY and CDR2 SYGVKD come from the germline V gene. The CDR3 reads CAISEDHPSTDTQYF. CDR3 bases: TGTGCCATCAGTGAGGACCACCCTAGCACAGATACGCAGTATTTT.

This clonotype has just a few counts. The V call is TRBV7-2, the J call TRBJ2-1; 14 nucleotides match TRBD2. Losses at the gene ends were 5 bases for V and 3 bases for J; bases not matched to a gene: 6. The CDR3 extends over 17 amino acids. CDR1 is SGHTA and CDR2 is FQGNSA in the germline V gene. The CDR3 DNA sequence: TGTGCCAGCAGCCCGCGGACTAGCGGGGGGCACTACAATGAGCAGTTCTTC. Protein product: CASSPRTSGGHYNEQFF.

V gene TRBV6-5 combines with J gene TRBJ1-6; 8 nucleotides agree with TRBD1. Germline-derived CDR1 and CDR2 are MNHEY and SVGAGI. Germline trimming cut 2 bases from V and 0 bases from J; bases unmatched to any gene: 3. The CDR3 spans 17 residues. CDR3 DNA sequence: TGTGCCAGCAGTTACGGTGGACAGGGCTCCTATAATTCACCCCTCCACTTT. Translation gives CASSYGGQGSYNSPLHF.